Shown below are 27 T cell receptor beta chains from a single sample sequenced in a study of Graves' ophthalmopathy and Graves' hyperthyroidism. CDR3 regions of TCR beta were amplified from RNA transcripts. Second-round multiplex PCR followed a first-round RT-PCR using HTBI primers. TCRdb fed the multiplex PCR reads into MiXCR, producing one record per CDR3 protein. This sample has tens of thousands of distinct CDR3 sequences; roughly 47% occur once, and the top ten carry roughly 4.7%. The sequenced material came from peripheral blood. The origin of the receptors is an adult woman with Graves' ophthalmopathy.

This clonotype was counted at least ten times. The V gene is TRBV6-5, the J gene TRBJ2-1, with TRBD1 matching 7 bases. The CDR3 runs to 14 residues. The trim removed 8 bases at V and 5 bases at J, leaving 9 bases unmatched. The V gene's germline CDR1 is MNHEY and CDR2 SVGAGI. As DNA, the CDR3 is TGTGCCAGCGGGGCCTTCAGGGGGAACAATGAGCAGTTCTTC. Amino acid sequence: CASGAFRGNNEQFF.

This clonotype was picked up many times. The junction differs from germline at one of its ends, possibly a read error. This chain connects TRBV20-1 to TRBJ2-1; D remains unclear. The germline V gene has CDR1 DFQATT and CDR2 SNEGSKA (reference sequence). This CDR3 has 11 residues. The CDR3 DNA reads TGCAGTGCTAGATTGGCCCACCCCATTTCATTC. It encodes CSARLAHPISF.

This clonotype has ten or more counts. The chain links TRBV6-6 to TRBJ2-2; D unresolved. The CDR3 is made up of 13 amino acids. Germline CDR1 MNHNY, CDR2 SVGAGI (reference sequence). V was cut by 7 bases and J by 7 bases, with 13 bases left in between. The CDR3 protein is CASITRVNGELFF. The CDR3 nucleotides read TGTGCCAGCATTACCCGGGTGAACGGGGAGCTGTTTTTT.

This clonotype was seen many times. The genes are TRBV19 and TRBJ2-7; D not resolved. V shed 4 bases and J shed 3 bases, with 16 bases lying between them. The CDR3 extends over 15 amino acids. Germline V gives CDR1 LNHDA, CDR2 SQIVND (reference sequence). CDR3: CASSTAGSPFYEQYF. The CDR3 coding sequence is TGTGCCAGTAGTACGGCCGGGTCACCATTCTACGAGCAGTACTTC.

By share of the sample, this clonotype is medium-sized. The chain employs TRBV29-1 and TRBJ2-7; D not certain. The V gene's germline CDR1 is SQVTM and CDR2 ANQGSEA. The V and J ends lost 0 bases and 3 bases respectively, with 6 bases between them. The CDR3 covers 12 residues. The DNA of the CDR3 is TGCAGCGTTGAAGATCTAGGCTACGAGCAGTACTTC. Encoded protein: CSVEDLGYEQYF.

The rearrangement uses TRBV5-4 and TRBJ1-4, with 9 bases fitting TRBD1. In germline, CDR1 is SGHNT, CDR2 YYREEE (reference sequence). V lost 4 bases, J lost 6 bases, and 7 bases stayed unmatched. The CDR3 extends over 15 amino acids. The CDR3 nucleotides read TGTGCCAGCAGCCAAAACAGGGGGCTAGATGAAAAACTGTTTTTT. It translates to CASSQNRGLDEKLFF.

For this clonotype: The conserved final phenylalanine or tryptophan is absent from the CDR3, which likely points to a read error. No DNA is shown, since the ends of the CDR3 on it are uncertain; the CDR3 is the one TCRdb lists. The gene calls are TRBV7-6 and TRBJ2-6; the table assigns TRBD2, which was not confirmed against the DNA. A total of 19 residues make up the CDR3, ends included. Germline values: CDR1 SGHVS, CDR2 FNYEAQ. CDR3 protein: CASSSQIREVGSGANVPTS.

The J gene is TRBJ2-5, the V gene TRBV20-1, with 12 bases fitting TRBD2. Trimming cost V 4 bases and J 4 bases; bases outside gene matches: 1. The germline gives CDR1 DFQATT, CDR2 SNEGSKA (reference sequence). The CDR3 spans 13 residues. The CDR3 DNA follows: TGCAGTGCTACGGGACTAGCGGGAGAGACCCAGTACTTC. Its translation is CSATGLAGETQYF.

Many counts were recorded for this clonotype. The gene calls are TRBV2 and TRBJ2-7; TRBD1 agrees at 10 bases. The germline CDR1 and CDR2 sequences are SNHLY and FYNNEI. There are 16 residues in the CDR3. J lost 5 bases, V lost 8 bases, and 15 bases had no gene match. CDR3 residues: CASRPGTGAGRDEQYF. CDR3 bases: TGTGCCAGCCGTCCCGGGACAGGGGCCGGAAGGGACGAGCAGTACTTC.

The chain combines TRBV29-1 with TRBJ2-7; a weak D match, TRBD2 (5 bases). The V gene lost 0 bases and the J gene lost 6 bases, with 6 bases spanning the gap. Germline CDR1 SQVTM, CDR2 ANQGSEA. CDR3 length: 11 residues. The CDR3 region is CSVEDRGEQYF. The CDR3 nucleotides read TGCAGCGTTGAAGATCGGGGCGAGCAGTACTTC.

The genes are TRBV7-9 and TRBJ2-2; 8 nucleotides agree with TRBD2. The J segment lost 3 bases and the V segment lost 2 bases, leaving 2 bases of the junction unmatched. CDR1 is SEHNR, CDR2 FQNEAQ, per germline (reference sequence). CDR3 length: 15 residues. The CDR3 region has the DNA TGTGCCAGCAGCTTATCGGGGGGGGACACCGGGGAGCTGTTTTTT. Translation gives CASSLSGGDTGELFF.

The J gene is TRBJ2-5, the V gene TRBV10-3; tentatively, D is TRBD1 or TRBD2 (6 bases each). Germline lookup yields CDR1 ENHRY and CDR2 SYGVKD. CDR3 length equals 14 residues. Trimming took 8 bases from V and 4 from J, leaving 17 bases between them. CDR3 nucleotide sequence: TGTGCCATCGCTGAGGGGGGTGTAGGAGAGACCCAGTACTTC. Translating gives CAIAEGGVGETQYF.

This clonotype occurred many times. The chain combines TRBV6-1 with TRBJ2-1; 12 bases agree with TRBD2. Looked up from germline, CDR1 is MNHNS and CDR2 is SASEGT. V lost 2 bases, J lost 8 bases, and 4 bases stayed unmatched. The CDR3 has 15 amino acids. The CDR3 spells CASSERLAGAYEQFF. CDR3 sequence (DNA): TGTGCCAGCAGTGAAAGACTAGCGGGAGCGTATGAGCAGTTCTTC.

This chain links TRBV15 with TRBJ2-3, with 9 positions matching TRBD2. V trimming: 3 bases; J trimming: 4 bases; junction bases outside the gene matches: 5. Looked up from germline, CDR1 is LNHNV and CDR2 is YYDKDF (reference sequence). The CDR3 is 15 amino acids. The DNA of the CDR3 is TGTGCCACCAGCAGTGACACTAGCGGGCCAGATACGCAGTATTTT. This encodes CATSSDTSGPDTQYF.

In this sample, this clonotype turned up many times. The chain joins TRBV4-3 to TRBJ2-2, with 9 bases fitting TRBD2. After removal of 0 bases from V and 1 base from J, the junction contained 3 bases not matched to a gene. The CDR3 spans 17 residues. The germline V gene encodes CDR1 LGHNA and CDR2 YSLEER. The CDR3 loop is CASSQDFSGRNTGELFF. The CDR3 DNA sequence: TGCGCCAGCAGCCAAGATTTTAGCGGGAGGAACACCGGGGAGCTGTTTTTT.

The chain carries TRBV10-3 and TRBJ2-3, with TRBD2 matching 8 bases. CDR3 length equals 14 residues. V was clipped by 4 bases and J by 11 bases; unmatched bases: 11. CDR1 ENHRY and CDR2 SYGVKD come from the germline V gene. The CDR3 DNA reads TGTGCCATCAGTGGGGGGACTAGGGAGTATGAGCAGTATTTT. Translated: CAISGGTREYEQYF.

The genes are TRBV20-1 and TRBJ2-2, with TRBD1 matching 9 bases. This CDR3 has 13 amino acids. From germline, CDR1 is DFQATT and CDR2 SNEGSKA (reference sequence). The trim removed 0 bases at V and 11 bases at J, leaving 4 bases unmatched. CDR3 sequence: CSARDSGQGELFF. The CDR3 bases are TGCAGTGCTAGAGATTCGGGACAGGGCGAGCTGTTTTTT.

This chain joins TRBV20-1 and TRBJ2-7, with 8 bases identical to TRBD1. V lost 6 bases to trimming and J lost 3 bases; unmatched junction nucleotides: 10. The germline gives CDR1 DFQATT, CDR2 SNEGSKA (reference sequence). The CDR3 consists of 14 residues. CDR3 sequence: CSASKTGAVYEQYF. The CDR3 DNA is TGCAGTGCCTCGAAGACAGGGGCGGTCTACGAGCAGTACTTC.

This clonotype was detected ten times or more. The gene calls are TRBV29-1 and TRBJ2-3; TRBD2 matches 9 bases. CDR3 size: 16 residues. V gave up 6 bases and J gave up 6 bases; unmatched junction bases: 16. Germline CDR1 and CDR2: SQVTM and ANQGSEA. The CDR3 protein is CSVDAVAGGPWDTQYF. The DNA of the CDR3 is TGCAGCGTCGATGCGGTGGCGGGAGGGCCTTGGGATACGCAGTATTTT.

This clonotype was seen ten or more times. The J gene is TRBJ2-3, the V gene TRBV7-2; D is uncertain. V dropped 3 bases and J dropped 2 bases, with 9 bases sitting between them. This CDR3 has 14 residues. CDR1 is SGHTA, CDR2 FQGNSA, per germline. In DNA form, the CDR3 reads TGTGCCAGCAGCTTTATGTCATCCACAGATACGCAGTATTTT. The encoded protein is CASSFMSSTDTQYF.

There are many counts of this clonotype. The V and J genes are TRBV27 and TRBJ2-7, with D perhaps matching TRBD2 (5 bases). The CDR3 has 16 amino acids. V gave up 6 bases and J gave up 0 bases, with 18 bases separating them. Germline V gene data show CDR1 as MNHEY and CDR2 as SMNVEV (reference sequence). CDR3 protein: CASSLDSPPNSYEQYF. The CDR3 bases are TGTGCCAGCAGCTTGGACTCCCCACCGAACTCCTACGAGCAGTACTTC.

Of note for this clonotype: The DNA is omitted, as the CDR3 cannot be located on it reliably, and the CDR3 follows TCRdb's listing. The gene calls are TRBV9 and TRBJ2-1; no DNA check was done on the table's D call, TRBD2. The CDR3 totals 17 residues, both ends included. Germline V CDR1 and CDR2: SGDLS, YYNGEE. The CDR3 sequence is CASSVGGGTSGSNERFF.

This clonotype was seen ten or more times. The rearrangement uses TRBV5-8 and TRBJ2-2, with 9 bases matching TRBD1. Trimming cost V 6 bases and J 5 bases; bases outside gene matches: 5. Germline V CDR1 and CDR2: SGHTS, YDEGEE. This CDR3 has 14 amino acids. CDR3 loop: CASNSGQGTGELFF. CDR3 nucleotides: TGTGCCAGCAACTCCGGACAGGGGACCGGGGAGCTGTTTTTT.

This sequence joins TRBV15 and TRBJ1-4, with D possibly TRBD1 on 5 matching bases. Germline CDR1 reads LNHNV; CDR2 reads YYDKDF (reference sequence). The V gene lost 0 bases and the J gene lost 8 bases, with 10 bases spanning the gap. The CDR3 has 14 residues. CDR3 protein: CATSRDRGREKLFF. CDR3 nucleotide sequence: TGTGCCACCAGCAGAGATCGGGGACGAGAAAAACTGTTTTTT. The entire variable domain, with the rest obtained from reference TRBV15 and TRBJ1-4, is as follows: DAMVIQNPRYQVTQFGKPVTLSCSQTLNHNVMYWYQQKSSQAPKLLFHYYDKDFNNEADTPDNFQSRRPNTSFCFLDIRSPGLGDTAMYLCATSRDRGREKLFFGSGTQLSVL.

In this sample, this clonotype turned up many times. V is TRBV5-1 and J is TRBJ2-5; 7 nucleotides match TRBD1. The length of the CDR3 is 15 residues. Losses at the gene ends were 3 bases for V and 2 bases for J; bases not matched to a gene: 7. The V gene's germline CDR1 is SGHRS and CDR2 YFSETQ. CDR3 nucleotide sequence: TGCGCCAGCAGCTCAGGGGGTGGGCGACAAGAGACCCAGTACTTC. This gives the protein CASSSGGGRQETQYF. The full variable domain, with the rest looked up from reference TRBV5-1 and TRBJ2-5, is KAGVTQTPRYLIKTRGQQVTLSCSPISGHRSVSWYQQTPGQGLQFLFEYFSETQRNKGNFPGRFSGRQFSNSRSEMNVSTLELGDSALYLCASSSGGGRQETQYFGPGTRLLVL.

This clonotype was picked up many times. The rearrangement uses TRBV6-5 and TRBJ1-5, with 9 nucleotides matching TRBD1. The CDR3 sequence is 17 residues long. CDR1 is MNHEY, CDR2 SVGAGI, per germline. After removal of 5 bases from V and 0 bases from J, the junction contained 8 bases not matched to a gene. CDR3 DNA sequence: TGTGCCAGCAGTAGGGACAGGGTCGCGTATAGCAATCAGCCCCAGCATTTT. It is translated as CASSRDRVAYSNQPQHF.

This clonotype was picked up many times. The genes are TRBV19 and TRBJ2-3; 10 nucleotides align to TRBD1. V was pared by 7 bases and J by 5 bases, with 6 bases of the junction left unmatched. This CDR3 has 14 amino acids. Germline CDR1 and CDR2: LNHDA and SQIVND (reference sequence). The CDR3 loop is CASTRQGALDTQYF. CDR3 DNA: TGTGCCAGTACCAGACAGGGGGCGTTAGATACGCAGTATTTT.